The 16 T cell receptor beta chains below were found in one sample sequenced in a study of shared clonotypes between healthy human individuals. Terminally differentiated effector memory CD45RA+ cells were excluded from the naive CD8 cells, which were CD45RO-negative and positively selected for CCR7. The method was immunoSEQ multiplex PCR; TCRdb's version includes in-frame clones alone and lacks a portion of them. The table has about 2 million clones, about 95% seen once. The sample taken for sequencing was naive CD8+ T cells sorted from blood. These receptors were taken from a man aged 18 to 30 in good health.

With respect to this clone: Different DNA sequences within this sample yield the same CDR3. The rearrangement uses TRBV7-9 and TRBJ1-1; 7 positions agree with TRBD1. Germline V gene sequence: CDR1 SEHNR, CDR2 FQNEAQ (reference sequence). The CDR3 spans 14 residues. V was pared by 3 bases and J by 1 base, with 2 bases of the junction left unmatched. CDR3 in amino acids: CASSLGTANTEAFF. CDR3 coding DNA: TGTGCCAGCAGCTTGGGGACAGCGAACACTGAAGCTTTCTTT. The full variable domain, completed using reference TRBV7-9 and TRBJ1-1, is DTGVSQNPRHKITKRGQNVTFRCDPISEHNRLYWYRQTLGQGPEFLTYFQNEAQLEKSRLLSDRFSAERPKGSFSTLEIQRTEQGDSAMYLCASSLGTANTEAFFGQGTRLTVV.

The CDR3 DNA reads as TGCGCCAGCAGCCAAGCCGGGACAGGGAGGAATGAGCAGTTCTTC. Encoded protein: CASSQAGTGRNEQFF. The V and J genes are TRBV4-1 and TRBJ2-1, with TRBD1 identical over 9 bases. The CDR3 has 15 residues. V trimming: 1 base; J trimming: 7 bases; junction bases outside the gene matches: 5. CDR1 is MGHRA and CDR2 is YSYEKL in the germline V gene.

The rearrangement joins TRBV19 to TRBJ2-1; no definite D call. V was cut by 2 bases and J by 5 bases, with 13 bases left in between. The length of the CDR3 is 15 residues. CDR1 is LNHDA, CDR2 SQIVND, per germline (reference sequence). The CDR3 sequence: CASSISLGFDNEQFF. CDR3 nucleotide sequence: TGTGCCAGTAGTATATCCCTGGGCTTTGACAATGAGCAGTTCTTC.

The J gene is TRBJ1-2, the V gene TRBV4-3; the D gene is possibly TRBD1 (5 bases). CDR1 is LGHNA, CDR2 YSLEER, per germline. V was trimmed by 0 bases and J by 3 bases, leaving 11 bases between them. The CDR3 extends over 15 amino acids. CDR3 in DNA: TGCGCCAGCAGCCAAGATCACGGGACGTACTATGGCTACACCTTC. It specifies CASSQDHGTYYGYTF.

The chain employs TRBV9 and TRBJ2-4; TRBD1 might be the D (5 bases). The ends were cut back, 0 bases at V and 7 bases at J, with 14 bases in the middle. Germline CDR1 reads SGDLS; CDR2 reads YYNGEE. The CDR3 has 15 amino acids. As DNA, the CDR3 is TGTGCCAGCAGCGTAGGGGGCAAGTATAGGAACATTCAGTACTTC. It yields the protein CASSVGGKYRNIQYF.

The chain links TRBV18 to TRBJ1-1; weak D call: TRBD1 (6 bases). With 4 bases removed from V and 7 bases from J, the gap between germline ends came to 10 bases. The CDR3 spans 12 residues. Per the germline V gene, CDR1 is KGHSH and CDR2 is LQKENI. In DNA form, the CDR3 reads TGTGCCAGCTCACATACAGGGATTGAAGCTTTCTTT. Encoded protein: CASSHTGIEAFF.

The chain couples TRBV4-2 to TRBJ2-1; TRBD2 agrees at 9 bases. The CDR3 is 17 residues long. Trimming took 3 bases from V and 7 from J; bases not matched to a gene: 13. Germline assignment: CDR1 LGHNA and CDR2 YNFKEQ. The CDR3 region is CASSQVAIAGDFNEQFF. CDR3 nucleotide sequence: TGTGCCAGCAGCCAGGTAGCGATAGCGGGAGATTTTAATGAGCAGTTCTTC.

The genes are TRBV4-1 and TRBJ2-7; perhaps D is TRBD1 or TRBD2 (5 bases each). Germline assignment: CDR1 MGHRA and CDR2 YSYEKL. The CDR3 runs to 17 residues. Between the trimmed V and J ends, which lost 0 bases and 1 base, there was a span of 16 bases. CDR3 sequence: CASSQEPLRDGSYEQYF. CDR3 coding DNA: TGCGCCAGCAGCCAAGAACCTCTCCGGGACGGGTCCTACGAGCAGTACTTC.

The V and J genes are TRBV6-5 and TRBJ1-4; D is possibly TRBD1 (6 bases). There are 14 residues in the CDR3. The germline V gene encodes CDR1 MNHEY and CDR2 SVGAGI. V was trimmed by 1 base and J by 4 bases, leaving 7 bases between them. In DNA, the CDR3 is TGTGCCAGCAGTTACTACAGGGATAATGAAAAACTGTTTTTT. This gives the protein CASSYYRDNEKLFF.

V usage is TRBV4-3 and J usage is TRBJ2-7; D not resolved. This CDR3 spans 13 amino acids. Looked up from germline, CDR1 is LGHNA and CDR2 is YSLEER. The V end lost 1 base, the J end lost 5 bases, and 9 bases lay between the germline ends. CDR3 protein: CASSQALSDEQYF. DNA of the CDR3: TGCGCCAGCAGCCAAGCATTATCGGACGAGCAGTACTTC.

The chain couples TRBV28 to TRBJ2-7, with 9 bases fitting TRBD1. The CDR3 sequence is 15 residues long. Germline CDR1 and CDR2: MDHEN and SYDVKM. The V segment lost 3 bases and the J segment 7 bases; nucleotides outside the gene matches: 10. The CDR3 nucleotides are TGTGCCAGCAGTTTTATTGGACAGGGGTCGAGAGAGCAGTACTTC. Translated, it gives CASSFIGQGSREQYF. Based on the CDR3 plus reference TRBV28 and TRBJ2-7, the full variable domain is DVKVTQSSRYLVKRTGEKVFLECVQDMDHENMFWYRQDPGLGLRLIYFSYDVKMKEKGDIPEGYSVSREKKERFSLILESASTNQTSMYLCASSFIGQGSREQYFGPGTRLTVT.

As concerns this clone: Within the sample, other DNA sequences also encode this same CDR3. The chain recombines TRBV13 with TRBJ1-1; D perhaps matches TRBD1 (5 bases). The V and J ends lost 0 bases and 6 bases respectively, with 8 bases between them. CDR1 is PRHDT, CDR2 FYEKMQ, per germline (reference sequence). CDR3 length equals 13 residues. The CDR3 is CASSLGQGSEAFF. The CDR3 DNA is TGTGCCAGCAGCTTAGGCCAGGGATCTGAAGCTTTCTTT.

The chain carries TRBV27 and TRBJ1-5; 9 bases agree with TRBD1. The trim removed 5 bases at V and 6 bases at J, leaving 20 bases unmatched. This CDR3 has 19 residues. CDR1 is MNHEY and CDR2 is SMNVEV in the germline V gene (reference sequence). CDR3 DNA sequence: TGTGCCAGCAGTCCCTCCCCCGGGACAGGGTTGGCCGTAGCTCAGCCCCAGCATTTT. It yields the protein CASSPSPGTGLAVAQPQHF.

This clone came up once. The rearrangement joins TRBV4-2 to TRBJ1-1; 7 positions agree with TRBD1. Germline lookup yields CDR1 LGHNA and CDR2 YNFKEQ. V dropped 3 bases and J dropped 0; count of bases not matched to a gene: 7. The CDR3 runs 16 residues. CDR3 loop: CASSQGTGALNTEAFF. The CDR3 nucleotides read TGTGCCAGCAGCCAGGGTACAGGGGCCTTGAACACTGAAGCTTTCTTT.

Concerning this clone: The sample holds other DNA sequences that translate to the same CDR3. The chain carries TRBV5-4 and TRBJ2-7, with TRBD2 identical over 8 bases. The junction had 4 bases not matched to a gene; V was cut back by 0 bases and J by 2 bases. CDR3 length: 15 amino acids. Per germline, CDR1 SGHNT and CDR2 YYREEE (reference sequence). CDR3 coding DNA: TGTGCCAGCAGCTTGGGAGCGGGGGCGACCTACGAGCAGTACTTC. Protein product: CASSLGAGATYEQYF.

The chain joins TRBV27 to TRBJ2-2; D not resolved. CDR3 size: 12 residues. Per the germline V gene, CDR1 is MNHEY and CDR2 is SMNVEV (reference sequence). V gave up 6 bases and J gave up 5 bases, with 7 bases separating them. The CDR3 bases are TGTGCCAGCAGGGGCAAAACCGGGGAGCTGTTTTTT. It encodes CASRGKTGELFF.